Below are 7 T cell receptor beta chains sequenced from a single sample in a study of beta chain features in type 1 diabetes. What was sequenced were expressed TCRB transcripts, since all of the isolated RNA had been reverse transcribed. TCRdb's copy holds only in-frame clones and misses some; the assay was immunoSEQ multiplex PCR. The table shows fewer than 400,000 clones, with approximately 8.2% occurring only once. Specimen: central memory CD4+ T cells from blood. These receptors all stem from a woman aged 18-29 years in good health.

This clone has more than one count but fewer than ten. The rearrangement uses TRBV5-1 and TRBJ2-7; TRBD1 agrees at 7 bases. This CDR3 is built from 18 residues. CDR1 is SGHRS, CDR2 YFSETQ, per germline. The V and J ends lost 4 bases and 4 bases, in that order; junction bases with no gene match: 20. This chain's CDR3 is CASSTILTHRGEVYEQYF. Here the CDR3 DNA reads TGCGCCAGCAGCACAATCTTGACACACAGGGGAGAAGTTTACGAGCAGTACTTC.

CDR3 DNA sequence: TGTGCCAGTAGGATTACAGGGAGTAATGAAAAACTGTTTTTT. Translated, it gives CASRITGSNEKLFF. The rearrangement joins TRBV19 to TRBJ1-4; tentatively, D is TRBD1 (6 bases). CDR3 size: 14 residues. The ends were cut back, 6 bases at V and 4 bases at J, with 12 bases in the middle. Germline V gene sequence: CDR1 LNHDA, CDR2 SQIVND (reference sequence). Combining the CDR3 with reference TRBV19 and TRBJ1-4 gives the whole variable domain DGGITQSPKYLFRKEGQNVTLSCEQNLNHDAMYWYRQDPGQGLRLIYYSQIVNDFQKGDIAEGYSVSREKKESFPLTVTSAQKNPTAFYLCASRITGSNEKLFFGSGTQLSVL.

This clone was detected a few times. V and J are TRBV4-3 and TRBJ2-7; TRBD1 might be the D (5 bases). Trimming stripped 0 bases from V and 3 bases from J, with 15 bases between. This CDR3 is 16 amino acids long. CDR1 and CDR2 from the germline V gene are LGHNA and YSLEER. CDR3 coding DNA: TGCGCCAGCAGCCAAGATTTGCAGGGTCCCCACTACGAGCAGTACTTC. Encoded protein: CASSQDLQGPHYEQYF.

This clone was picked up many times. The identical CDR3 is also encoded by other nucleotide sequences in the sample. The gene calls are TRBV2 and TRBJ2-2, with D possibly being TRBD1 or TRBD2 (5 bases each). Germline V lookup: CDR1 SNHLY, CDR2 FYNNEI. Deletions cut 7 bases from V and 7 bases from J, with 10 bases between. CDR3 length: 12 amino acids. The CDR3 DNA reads TGTGCCAGCACAGGGAGCGGCGGGGAGCTGTTTTTT. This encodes CASTGSGGELFF.

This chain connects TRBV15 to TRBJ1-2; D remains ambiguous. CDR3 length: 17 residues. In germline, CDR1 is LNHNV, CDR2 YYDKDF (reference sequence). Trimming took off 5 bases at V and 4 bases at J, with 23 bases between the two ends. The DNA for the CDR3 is TGTGCCACCAGCGGACCCCTGATTGGGGAGGCAGGCTATGGCTACACCTTC. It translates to CATSGPLIGEAGYGYTF.

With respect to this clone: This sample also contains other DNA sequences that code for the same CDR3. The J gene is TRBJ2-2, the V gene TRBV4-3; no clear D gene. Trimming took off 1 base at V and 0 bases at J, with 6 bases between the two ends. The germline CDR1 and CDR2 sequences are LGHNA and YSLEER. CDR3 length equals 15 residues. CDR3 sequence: CASSQGTTNTGELFF. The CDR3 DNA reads TGCGCCAGCAGCCAAGGAACAACGAACACCGGGGAGCTGTTTTTT.

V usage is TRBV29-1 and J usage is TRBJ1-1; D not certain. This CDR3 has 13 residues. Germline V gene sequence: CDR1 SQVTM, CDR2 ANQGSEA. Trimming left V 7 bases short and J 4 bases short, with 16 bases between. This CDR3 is CSAWVLPATEAFF. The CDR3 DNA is TGCAGCGCCTGGGTCCTACCCGCCACTGAAGCTTTCTTT.